Below, one T cell receptor (beta chain) is given with its context. Its antigen specificity is not known. No much larger clone is present one base from it, and per-base qualities are unavailable. These data come from a study of neurological immune-mediated disorders (dated by TCRdb to the late 2010s). Regarding the complete study: Peripheral blood TCR-beta repertoires from patients with HTLV-I-associated myelopathy (HAM/TSP), patients with multiple sclerosis, and healthy controls were compared in the study using UMI-based sequencing. Alongside PBMC samples, the set of more than 80 TCR-beta libraries contained longitudinal samples, technical triplicates, and paired CD4+ and CD8+ T-cell subsets that had been sorted. Longitudinal HAM/TSP and healthy donors were sampled at 3 time-points each (about 3-40 month intervals). The cohort included 60 to 75 subjects: roughly 15 with HAM/TSP, about 34 with multiple sclerosis, and around 20 healthy controls.

Study-wide findings and limitations: TCR clonal expansion was highest in HAM/TSP patients and lowest in MS patients, with MS patients falling below even healthy controls. No identical CDR3 amino acid sequences were shared among expanded clones across subjects, suggesting private TCR-beta repertoires in all groups.

cDNA synthesis used template-switch 5'RACE with a primer carrying a 10-nucleotide random unique molecular identifier tagging each TCR transcript. Every sequencing run covered 15-18 subjects and yielded more than 160 million TCR-beta sequences. Total RNA was extracted with the RNeasy kit. Using the KAPA Real-time Library Amplification kit, TCR-beta VDJ regions were amplified with primers for the TCR constant region and the 5'RACE anchor. Sample indexes and Illumina adaptors were added in a first PCR, after which library yield was increased in a second PCR. After purification with Ampure beads, the TCR product of roughly 650 bp was size-selected on a 2% E-gel SizeSelection system. Before pooling, library quality was assessed on a Bioanalyzer, concentration was determined with Qubit, and library quantification was performed with the Kapa Library Quantification kit. An Illumina HiSeq 2500 was used to sequence the libraries paired-end at 2 x 150 bp. To increase sequence diversity, roughly 24-32% phiX was spiked into each library pool. As for the authors' bioinformatics: The UMI-based MiGEC pipeline processed quality-filtered reads and removed over 85% of raw TCR sequences during error correction. IMGT germline references were used for alignment of VDJ genes, and clonotypes were defined by a unique CDR3 amino acid sequence together with V-J genes. Clonal expansion, Shannon diversity and CDR3 relatedness were evaluated with VDJtools (CalcPairwiseDistances, ClusterSamples), while phylogenetic trees were built in CLCbio workbench. Using coefficient-of-variation modelling across technical triplicates, the study counted a clone as expanded if it had at least 8 unique UMIs. The public reads were reanalyzed by TCRdb: fastp trimming at Q25, MiXCR alignment, in-frame beta chains only. Duplicate CDR3 protein sequences are folded into a single record with the most common DNA and genes. For this entry, the V and J calls and clone size follow TCRdb and not the study's own pipeline. In this sample the table shows around 60,000 distinct CDR3 sequences, about 10% of which occur a single time. The ten top clones hold about 6.3% of the sample.

Read against the paper, the sample's time point label means: longitudinal time-point 1 (baseline). For unsorted PBMC libraries, 2 million PBMCs were used after storage in RNAlater at -80 degrees C until RNA extraction. PBMCs were separated from peripheral blood using Ficoll-Hypaque density gradient centrifugation and then cryopreserved in liquid nitrogen. The CDR3 goes from the cysteine to the phenylalanine over 15 residues. The kept DNA is CDR3 alone, 45 bases in frame from the first base. As encoded in the germline V gene, CDR1 is MNHEY while CDR2 is SVGEGT. V loses 3 bases, J loses 7 bases, and the germline ends lie 19 bases apart.

The sequence came from a male donor with HTLV-1-associated myelopathy (HAM/TSP). The chain joins TRBV6-2 or TRBV6-3 to TRBJ2-7, with no confident D gene call. Specimen: PBMCs. Here is the DNA: TGTGCCAGCAGTTATACCCCCAGTTCAAGTGGGGAGCAGTACTTC. This codes for CASSYTPSSSGEQYF.